This is a list of T cell receptor beta chains from one sample in a study of cytomegalovirus exposure and HLA in healthy donors. Data came from immunoSEQ multiplex PCR; TCRdb stores just in-frame clones and leaves some out. This sample has about 280,000 clones, with approximately 86% found just once. Sequencing was carried out using PBMCs. Receptors were obtained from a woman aged 18-35 years in good health and CMV-seronegative. Both conserved end residues are part of each CDR3. A D gene is named only where the DNA matches it firmly. Some rows have no size entry. The others give once, few or many, or a class for an expanded clone.

cdr3_length j_call clone_size d_call v_call cdr3_aa cdr3_nt
14 TRBJ1-2 NA NA TRBV23-1 CASSQGHKPYGYTF TGCGCCAGCAGTCAGGGACACAAACCCTATGGCTACACCTTC
15 TRBJ2-7 NA NA TRBV6-5 CASSYSAGDSYEQYF TGTGCCAGCAGTTACTCGGCAGGGGACTCCTACGAGCAGTACTTC
12 TRBJ2-1 NA NA TRBV2 CASTIADNEQFF TGTGCCAGCACGATTGCGGACAATGAGCAGTTCTTC
14 TRBJ2-7 few TRBD1 TRBV5-1 CATTAGTGSDEQYF TGCGCCACAACAGCCGGGACAGGGAGCGACGAGCAGTACTTC
13 TRBJ2-6 NA NA TRBV27 CASRLSGANVLTF TGTGCCAGCAGACTCTCTGGGGCCAACGTCCTGACTTTC
15 TRBJ1-2 NA NA TRBV14 CASSQAASGVYGYTF TGTGCCAGCAGCCAAGCCGCGAGCGGGGTCTATGGCTACACCTTC
11 TRBJ2-7 NA NA TRBV29-1 CSVRDTNEQYF TGCAGCGTCCGGGACACTAACGAGCAGTACTTC
15 TRBJ2-7 NA TRBD2 TRBV4-1 CASSKGLAASYEQYF TGCGCCAGCAGCAAGGGACTAGCGGCTTCCTACGAGCAGTACTTC
12 TRBJ1-2 few NA TRBV2 CASRRTVYGYTF TGTGCCAGCAGACGGACAGTCTATGGCTACACCTTC
12 TRBJ2-7 NA NA TRBV11-2 CASSFPRGEQYF TGTGCCAGCAGCTTTCCAAGGGGAGAGCAGTACTTC
14 TRBJ2-7 NA TRBD2 TRBV10-3 CAISREGELYEQYF TGTGCCATCAGTCGGGAGGGAGAGCTCTACGAGCAGTACTTC
13 TRBJ1-4 NA TRBD1 TRBV4-2 CASTQGAHEKLFF TGTGCCAGCACACAGGGGGCGCATGAAAAACTGTTTTTT
16 TRBJ2-4 few NA TRBV7-9 CASSLGPDSQRNIQYF TGTGCCAGCAGCTTAGGCCCGGACTCACAACGGAACATTCAGTACTTC
14 TRBJ2-7 NA TRBD1 TRBV18 CASSPRDRVLEQYF TGTGCCAGCTCGCCCAGGGACAGGGTCTTGGAGCAGTACTTC
12 TRBJ2-2 few TRBD2 TRBV30 CAWTGGSGELFF TGTGCCTGGACGGGGGGGAGCGGGGAGCTGTTTTTT
16 TRBJ1-2 many TRBD1 TRBV9 CASSPLGGQGVYGYTF TGTGCCAGCAGCCCCTTAGGGGGACAGGGAGTGTATGGCTACACCTTC
18 TRBJ2-1 NA TRBD2 TRBV29-1 CSSRAGTSGGSTYNEQFF TGCAGCTCTCGAGCCGGGACTAGCGGGGGCTCAACCTACAATGAGCAGTTCTTC
14 TRBJ1-1 NA TRBD1 TRBV6-5 CASREQGPSTEAFF TGTGCCAGCAGGGAACAGGGGCCGAGCACTGAAGCTTTCTTT
13 TRBJ1-2 NA NA TRBV29-1 CSVQAAKAYGYTF TGCAGCGTTCAGGCAGCCAAGGCCTATGGCTACACCTTC
16 TRBJ2-5 NA TRBD1 TRBV28 CASSLGGQGARETQYF TGTGCCAGCAGTTTAGGCGGCCAGGGGGCACGGGAGACCCAGTACTTC
13 TRBJ2-1 NA NA TRBV5-6 CASSLQQFNEQFF TGTGCCAGCAGCTTGCAACAGTTCAATGAGCAGTTCTTC
14 TRBJ1-1 NA TRBD1 TRBV11-2 CASSLQGSNTEAFF TGTGCCAGCAGCCTACAGGGGAGTAATACTGAAGCTTTCTTT
16 TRBJ2-7 NA TRBD1 TRBV6-1 CASSESLGQGLYEQYF TGTGCCAGCAGTGAATCCCTCGGACAGGGGTTGTACGAGCAGTACTTC
14 TRBJ1-2 many TRBD1 TRBV2 CASSPRTGVYGYTF TGTGCCAGCAGTCCGAGGACAGGGGTCTATGGCTACACCTTC
16 TRBJ2-6 NA TRBD2 TRBV9 CASTRRGDSGANVLTF TGTGCCAGTACCCGTCGGGGGGACTCTGGGGCCAACGTCCTGACTTTC
15 TRBJ1-5 NA NA TRBV4-3 CASSQDSQGGQPQHF TGCGCCAGCAGCCAAGATAGTCAGGGCGGTCAGCCCCAGCATTTT
15 TRBJ2-2 NA TRBD1 TRBV6-5 CASSRQGTNTGELFF TGTGCCAGCAGTAGACAGGGGACGAACACCGGGGAGCTGTTTTTT